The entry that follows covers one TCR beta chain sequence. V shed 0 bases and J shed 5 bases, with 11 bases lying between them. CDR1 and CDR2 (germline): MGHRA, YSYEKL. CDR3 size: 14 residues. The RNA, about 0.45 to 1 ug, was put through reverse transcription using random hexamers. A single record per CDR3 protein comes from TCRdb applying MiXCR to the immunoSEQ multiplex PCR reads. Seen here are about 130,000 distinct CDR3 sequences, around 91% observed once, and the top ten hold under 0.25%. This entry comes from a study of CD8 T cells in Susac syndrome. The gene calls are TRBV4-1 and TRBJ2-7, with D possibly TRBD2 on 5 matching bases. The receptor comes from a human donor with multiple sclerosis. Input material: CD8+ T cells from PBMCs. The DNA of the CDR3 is TGCGCCAGCAGCCAAGAGTCGAAGAGGGACGAGCAGTACTTC. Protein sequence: CASSQESKRDEQYF.